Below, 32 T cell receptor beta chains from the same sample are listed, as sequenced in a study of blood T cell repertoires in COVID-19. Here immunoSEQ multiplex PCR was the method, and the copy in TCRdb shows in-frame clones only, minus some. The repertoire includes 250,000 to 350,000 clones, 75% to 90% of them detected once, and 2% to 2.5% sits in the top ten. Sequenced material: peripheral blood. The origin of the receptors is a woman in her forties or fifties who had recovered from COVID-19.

In nucleotides, the CDR3 is TGTGCCAGTAGTATGATAACAGGGGTCCACAATGAGCAGTTCTTC. It is translated as CASSMITGVHNEQFF. This chain connects TRBV19 to TRBJ2-1, with 7 bases identical to TRBD1. Unmatched junction bases numbered 7, after V lost 3 bases and J lost 5 bases. This CDR3 is 15 amino acids long. Germline V gives CDR1 LNHDA, CDR2 SQIVND (reference sequence).

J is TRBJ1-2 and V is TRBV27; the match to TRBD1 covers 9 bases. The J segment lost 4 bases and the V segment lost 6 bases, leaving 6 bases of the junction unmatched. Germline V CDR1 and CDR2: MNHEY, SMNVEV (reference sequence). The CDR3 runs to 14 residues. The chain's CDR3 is CASSYRGPGYGYTF. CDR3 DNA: TGTGCCAGCAGCTACAGGGGGCCGGGCTATGGCTACACCTTC.

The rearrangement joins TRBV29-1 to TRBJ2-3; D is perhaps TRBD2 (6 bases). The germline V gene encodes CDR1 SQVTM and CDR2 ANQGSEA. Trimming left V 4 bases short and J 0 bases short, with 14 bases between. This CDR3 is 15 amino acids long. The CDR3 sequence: CSVGTTLTSTDTQYF. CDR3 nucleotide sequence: TGCAGCGTTGGGACTACCCTTACTAGCACAGATACGCAGTATTTT.

The CDR3: CASSKLGDTEAFF. The CDR3 coding sequence is TGTGCCAGCAGTAAGCTAGGCGACACTGAAGCTTTCTTT. This chain links TRBV9 with TRBJ1-1; D gene uncertain. CDR1 SGDLS and CDR2 YYNGEE come from the germline V gene. V lost 5 bases and J lost 3, with 11 bases in between. The CDR3 extends over 13 amino acids. Full variable domain (outside the CDR3, taken from reference TRBV9 and TRBJ1-1): DSGVTQTPKHLITATGQRVTLRCSPRSGDLSVYWYQQSLDQGLQFLIQYYNGEERAKGNILERFSAQQFPDLHSELNLSSLELGDSALYFCASSKLGDTEAFFGQGTRLTVV.

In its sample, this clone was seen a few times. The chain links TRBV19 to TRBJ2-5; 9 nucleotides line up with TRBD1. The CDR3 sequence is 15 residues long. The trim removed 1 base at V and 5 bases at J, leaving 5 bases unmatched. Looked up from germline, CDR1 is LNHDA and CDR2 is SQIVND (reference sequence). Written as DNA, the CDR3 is TGTGCCAGTAGTATAGGGACAGGGGACGGGGAGACCCAGTACTTC. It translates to CASSIGTGDGETQYF.

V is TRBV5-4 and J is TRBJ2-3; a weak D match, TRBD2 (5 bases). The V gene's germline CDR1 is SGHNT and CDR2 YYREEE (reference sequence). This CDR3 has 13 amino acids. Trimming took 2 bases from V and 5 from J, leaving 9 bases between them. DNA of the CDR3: TGTGCCAGCAGCTTACTAGAACTAGATACGCAGTATTTT. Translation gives CASSLLELDTQYF.

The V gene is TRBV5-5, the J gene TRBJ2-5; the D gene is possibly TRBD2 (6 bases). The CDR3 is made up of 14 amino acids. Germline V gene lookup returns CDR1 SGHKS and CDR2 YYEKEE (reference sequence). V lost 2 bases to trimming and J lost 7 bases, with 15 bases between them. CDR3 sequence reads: CASSFQPTGRTQYF. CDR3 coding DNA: TGTGCCAGCAGCTTTCAACCCACCGGGAGGACCCAGTACTTC.

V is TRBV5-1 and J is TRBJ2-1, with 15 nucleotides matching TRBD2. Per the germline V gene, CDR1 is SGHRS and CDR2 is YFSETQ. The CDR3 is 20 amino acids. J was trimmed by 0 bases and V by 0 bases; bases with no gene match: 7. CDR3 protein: CASSLAGLAGGESSYNEQFF. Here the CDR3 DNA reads TGCGCCAGCAGCTTGGCGGGACTAGCGGGGGGTGAGAGCTCCTACAATGAGCAGTTCTTC.

The DNA for the CDR3 is TGCGCCAGCAGCCAAGACAGGGGAAGAGGCTACACCTTC. Translated: CASSQDRGRGYTF. The chain couples TRBV4-1 to TRBJ1-2; a weak D match, TRBD1 (6 bases). The CDR3 runs to 13 residues. Germline-derived CDR1 and CDR2 are MGHRA and YSYEKL. V was pared by 0 bases and J by 8 bases, with 10 bases between.

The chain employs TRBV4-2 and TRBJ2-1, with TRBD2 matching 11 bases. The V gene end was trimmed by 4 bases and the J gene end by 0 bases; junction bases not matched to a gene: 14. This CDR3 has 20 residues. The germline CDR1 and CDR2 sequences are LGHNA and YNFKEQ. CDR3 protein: CASSRTPGLAATGSYNEQFF. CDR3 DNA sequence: TGTGCCAGCAGCCGAACTCCGGGACTAGCGGCTACCGGCTCCTACAATGAGCAGTTCTTC.

CDR3 sequence reads: CASSLTPVYNSPLHF. CDR3 DNA sequence: TGTGCCAGCAGCTTGACCCCAGTCTATAATTCACCCCTCCACTTT. The gene calls are TRBV5-6 and TRBJ1-6; unclear D gene. The CDR3 sequence is 15 residues long. Germline values: CDR1 SGHDT, CDR2 YYEEEE. V lost 1 base, J lost 3 bases, and 8 bases lay in between.

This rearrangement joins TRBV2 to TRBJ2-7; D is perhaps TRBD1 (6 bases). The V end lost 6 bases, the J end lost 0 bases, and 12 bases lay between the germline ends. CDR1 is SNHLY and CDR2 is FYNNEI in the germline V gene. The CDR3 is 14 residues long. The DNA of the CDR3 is TGTGCCAGCAGGGGGACACGATACTCCTACGAGCAGTACTTC. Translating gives CASRGTRYSYEQYF.

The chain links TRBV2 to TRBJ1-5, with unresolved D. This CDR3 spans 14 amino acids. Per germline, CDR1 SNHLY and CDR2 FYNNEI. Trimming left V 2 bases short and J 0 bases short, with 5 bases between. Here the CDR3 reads CASSESYSNQPQHF. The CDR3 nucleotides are TGTGCCAGCAGTGAATCGTATAGCAATCAGCCCCAGCATTTT.

CDR3 loop: CASSLGPGTGGFAGNTIYF. CDR3 DNA sequence: TGTGCCAGCAGCCTCGGTCCCGGGACAGGGGGCTTCGCTGGAAACACCATATATTTT. V gene TRBV9 combines with J gene TRBJ1-3, with 12 bases identical to TRBD1. CDR1 and CDR2 (germline): SGDLS, YYNGEE. Trimming took 4 bases from V and 2 from J; bases not matched to a gene: 13. This CDR3 spans 19 amino acids.

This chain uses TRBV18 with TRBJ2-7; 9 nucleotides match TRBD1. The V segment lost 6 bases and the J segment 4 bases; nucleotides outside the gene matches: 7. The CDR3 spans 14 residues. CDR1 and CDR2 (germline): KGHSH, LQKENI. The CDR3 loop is CASSRGTGQYEQYF. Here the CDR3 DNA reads TGTGCCAGCTCGCGAGGGACAGGGCAATACGAGCAGTACTTC.

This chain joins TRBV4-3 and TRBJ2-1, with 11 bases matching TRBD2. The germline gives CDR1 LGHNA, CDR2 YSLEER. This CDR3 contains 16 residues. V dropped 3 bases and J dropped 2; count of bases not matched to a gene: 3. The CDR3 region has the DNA TGCGCCAGCAGCCACCTACTAGCGGGAGCCTACAATGAGCAGTTCTTC. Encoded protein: CASSHLLAGAYNEQFF.

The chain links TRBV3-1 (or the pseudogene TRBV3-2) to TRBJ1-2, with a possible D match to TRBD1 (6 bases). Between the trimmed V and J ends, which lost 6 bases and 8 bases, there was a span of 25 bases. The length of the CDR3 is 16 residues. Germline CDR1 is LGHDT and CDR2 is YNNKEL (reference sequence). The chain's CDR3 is CASSENAGTRTEGYTF. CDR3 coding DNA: TGTGCCAGCAGTGAAAATGCCGGGACAAGGACGGAGGGCTACACCTTC.

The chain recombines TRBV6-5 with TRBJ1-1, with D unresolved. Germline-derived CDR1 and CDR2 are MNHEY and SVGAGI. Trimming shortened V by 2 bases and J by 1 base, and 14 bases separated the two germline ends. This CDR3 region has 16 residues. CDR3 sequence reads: CASSYTGNSQNTEAFF. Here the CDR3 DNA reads TGTGCCAGCAGTTACACGGGGAACAGCCAGAACACTGAAGCTTTCTTT.

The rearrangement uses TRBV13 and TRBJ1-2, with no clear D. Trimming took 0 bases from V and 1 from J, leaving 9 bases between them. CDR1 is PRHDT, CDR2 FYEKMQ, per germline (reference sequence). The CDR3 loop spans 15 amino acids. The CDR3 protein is CASSLGLGSNYGYTF. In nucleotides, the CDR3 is TGTGCCAGCAGCTTAGGCCTAGGGAGTAACTATGGCTACACCTTC.

CDR3 loop: CASSYAGGVNYGYTF. In DNA, the CDR3 is TGTGCCAGCAGCTATGCCGGGGGGGTTAACTATGGCTACACCTTC. This chain joins TRBV7-9 and TRBJ1-2; tentatively, D is TRBD1 (5 bases). Germline V lookup: CDR1 SEHNR, CDR2 FQNEAQ (reference sequence). The CDR3 is 15 residues long. Trimming removed 4 bases from V and 1 base from J, with 13 bases in between.

The CDR3 loop is CASSAGLAGSGTGELFF. CDR3 bases: TGTGCCAGCAGTGCCGGACTAGCGGGGTCGGGCACCGGGGAGCTGTTTTTT. The V and J genes are TRBV2 and TRBJ2-2; 12 nucleotides match TRBD2. This CDR3 has 17 residues. Trimming cost V 4 bases and J 4 bases; bases outside gene matches: 7. Germline V gene sequence: CDR1 SNHLY, CDR2 FYNNEI.

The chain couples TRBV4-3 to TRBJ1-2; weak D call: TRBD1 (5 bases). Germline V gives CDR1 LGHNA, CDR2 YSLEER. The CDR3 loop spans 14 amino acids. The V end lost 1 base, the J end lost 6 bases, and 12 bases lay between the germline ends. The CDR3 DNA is TGCGCCAGCAGCCAAGTGGTCAGGGCAGATGGCTACACCTTC. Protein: CASSQVVRADGYTF.

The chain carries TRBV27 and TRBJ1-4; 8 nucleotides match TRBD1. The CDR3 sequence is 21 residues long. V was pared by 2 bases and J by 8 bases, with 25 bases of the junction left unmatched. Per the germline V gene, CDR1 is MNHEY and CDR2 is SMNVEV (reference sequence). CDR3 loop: CASSLKPPGLRDRRQGEKLFF. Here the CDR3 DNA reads TGTGCCAGCAGTTTAAAACCCCCGGGGCTACGGGACAGGAGACAGGGGGAAAAACTGTTTTTT.

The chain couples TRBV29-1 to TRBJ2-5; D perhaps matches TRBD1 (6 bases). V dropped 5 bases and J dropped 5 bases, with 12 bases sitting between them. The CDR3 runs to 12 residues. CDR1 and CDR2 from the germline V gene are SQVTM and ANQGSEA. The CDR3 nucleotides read TGCAGCGTTACACAGGGAGTCGAGACCCAGTACTTC. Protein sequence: CSVTQGVETQYF.

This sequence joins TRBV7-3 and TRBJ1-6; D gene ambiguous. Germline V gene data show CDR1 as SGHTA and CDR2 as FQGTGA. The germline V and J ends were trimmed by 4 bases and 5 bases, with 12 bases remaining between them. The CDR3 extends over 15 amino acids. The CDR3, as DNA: TGTGCCAGCAGCTCCACCGGGTCGAATAATTCACCCCTCCACTTT. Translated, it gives CASSSTGSNNSPLHF.

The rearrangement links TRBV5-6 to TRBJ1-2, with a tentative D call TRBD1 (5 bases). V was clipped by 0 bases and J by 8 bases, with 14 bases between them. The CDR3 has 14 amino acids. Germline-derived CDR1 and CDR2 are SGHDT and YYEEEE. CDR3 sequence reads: CASSLAWGPQGYTF. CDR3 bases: TGTGCCAGCAGCTTGGCCTGGGGCCCCCAGGGCTACACCTTC. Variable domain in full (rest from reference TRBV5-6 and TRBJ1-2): DAGVTQSPTHLIKTRGQQVTLRCSPKSGHDTVSWYQQALGQGPQFIFQYYEEEERQRGNFPDRFSGHQFPNYSSELNVNALLLGDSALYLCASSLAWGPQGYTFGSGTRLTVV.

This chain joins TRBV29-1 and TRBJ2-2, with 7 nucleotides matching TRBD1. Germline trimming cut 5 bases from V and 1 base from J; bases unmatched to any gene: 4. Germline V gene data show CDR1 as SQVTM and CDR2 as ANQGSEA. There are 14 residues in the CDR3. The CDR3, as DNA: TGCAGCGTTTCCGGGACAGTGAACACCGGGGAGCTGTTTTTT. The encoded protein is CSVSGTVNTGELFF.

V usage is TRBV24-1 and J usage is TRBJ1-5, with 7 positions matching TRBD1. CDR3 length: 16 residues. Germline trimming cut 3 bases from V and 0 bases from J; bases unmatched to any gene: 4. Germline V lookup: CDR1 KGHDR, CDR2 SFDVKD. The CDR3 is CATSDRGGDSNQPQHF. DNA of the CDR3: TGTGCCACCAGTGATAGAGGGGGCGATAGCAATCAGCCCCAGCATTTT.

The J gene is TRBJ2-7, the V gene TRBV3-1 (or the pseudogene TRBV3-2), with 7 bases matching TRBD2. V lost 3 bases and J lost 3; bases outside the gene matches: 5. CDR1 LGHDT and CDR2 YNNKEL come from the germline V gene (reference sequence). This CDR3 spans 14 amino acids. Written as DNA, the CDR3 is TGTGCCAGCAGCCAGGCCGGCGGGGGCTACGAGCAGTACTTC. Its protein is CASSQAGGGYEQYF.

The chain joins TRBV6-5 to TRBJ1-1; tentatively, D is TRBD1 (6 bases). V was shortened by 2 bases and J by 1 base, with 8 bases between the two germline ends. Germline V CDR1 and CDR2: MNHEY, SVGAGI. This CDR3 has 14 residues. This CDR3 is CASSYRGGNTEAFF. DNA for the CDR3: TGTGCCAGCAGTTACAGGGGGGGGAACACTGAAGCTTTCTTT.

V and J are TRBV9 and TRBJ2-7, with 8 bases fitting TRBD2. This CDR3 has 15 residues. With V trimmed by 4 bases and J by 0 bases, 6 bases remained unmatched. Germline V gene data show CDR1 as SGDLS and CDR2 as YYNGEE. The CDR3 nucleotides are TGTGCCAGCAGCTTTTCCGGGACTAGCTCCTACGAGCAGTACTTC. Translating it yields CASSFSGTSSYEQYF. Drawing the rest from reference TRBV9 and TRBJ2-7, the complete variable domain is DSGVTQTPKHLITATGQRVTLRCSPRSGDLSVYWYQQSLDQGLQFLIQYYNGEERAKGNILERFSAQQFPDLHSELNLSSLELGDSALYFCASSFSGTSSYEQYFGPGTRLTVT.

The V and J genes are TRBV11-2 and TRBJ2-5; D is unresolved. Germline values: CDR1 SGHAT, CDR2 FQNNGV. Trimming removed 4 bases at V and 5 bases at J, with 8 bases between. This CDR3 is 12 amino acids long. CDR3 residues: CASSSGRETQYF. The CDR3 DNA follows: TGTGCCAGCAGCTCTGGGCGCGAGACCCAGTACTTC.